This paragraph covers one T cell receptor (beta chain) sequence. Its binding antigen is unknown. No clone much larger than this one lies a single base away; base qualities are absent. These data are taken from a study of OX40 agonist ivuxolimab in advanced cancers. Context from the whole study: Ivuxolimab, which targeted the costimulatory receptor OX40 (CD134), was an agonistic, fully human IgG2 monoclonal antibody. Intravenous ivuxolimab was administered to patients every 2 weeks at six dose levels: 0.01, 0.1, 0.3, 1.5, 3 and 10 mg/kg. Of the 50 to 55 patients in dose escalation, 19 had hepatocellular carcinoma, some 15 had melanoma, 9 had renal cell carcinoma and 9 had head and neck cancer. The dose-escalation cohort was 82.7% male with a mean age of about 60 years, ranging from roughly 23 to 90. Prior anti-PD-1, anti-PD-L1 or anti-CTLA-4 therapy was permitted, and 30% to 45% of dose-escalation patients had received checkpoint inhibitors. Partial responses were achieved by three dose-escalation patients, of whom one had hepatocellular carcinoma and two had cutaneous melanoma. Peripheral TCRbeta sequencing aimed to test whether ivuxolimab altered TCR sequence diversity and caused clonal T-cell expansion. The paper describes the monotherapy dose-escalation part (N = 52 patients) of the phase I trial of ivuxolimab. Results and caveats for the whole study, not just this receptor: After ivuxolimab, more expanded clones were found on average in CD8+ T cells than in CD4+ T cells. At doses from 0.1 to 3.0 mg/kg, clonal expansion was seen in both CD4+ and CD8+ blood T cells between baseline and week 6. In the 0.1-3.0 mg/kg groups, partial responders were among the patients with the lowest normalized peripheral clonal expansion, particularly in CD8+ T cells. Low levels of normalized T-cell clonal expansion were also seen in some patients who did not respond. Which antigens the clonally expanded peripheral T cells were specific for was not determined.

Patients with autoimmune disease history or receiving systemic immunosuppression were excluded from the trial. Peripheral blood for TCR sequencing was collected from all dose cohorts at baseline, on cycle 4 day 1, and on cycle 7 day 1. Samples came from an open-label, multicenter, first-in-human phase I dose-escalation trial of ivuxolimab. The trial enrolled adults with locally advanced or metastatic head and neck squamous cell, hepatocellular, melanoma or renal cell carcinoma. Before TCR sequencing, CD4+ T cells and CD8+ T cells were sorted from peripheral blood as separate populations. Genomic DNA was isolated from the sorted cells so that the TCRbeta CDR3 region could be sequenced. The immunoSEQ Assay was used for sequencing of TCRbeta CDR3 regions. The table was pulled from immuneACCESS by TCRdb, which kept in-frame rearrangements only. Such tables lose some clones; where checked, under half of the loss comes from unresolved V genes, and the rest has no known cause. This sample comprises over 85,000 clones, roughly nine tenths of them detected only once. The ten most abundant clones make up roughly 0.31% of the sample.

From a lookup of the germline V gene, CDR1 and CDR2 are SGHTA and FQGNSA. The CDR3 starts with the cysteine, ends with the phenylalanine, and has 14 residues. Solely the CDR3 DNA is kept, with 42 bases framed from the first base. The V end gives up 5 bases and the J end 0 bases, leaving 3 bases in the junction not matched to a gene. The sample consisted of CD4+ or CD8+ T cells sorted from blood, taken in a trial of the OX40 agonist ivuxolimab. This TCR derives from an adult with an advanced solid tumor such as melanoma, head and neck, liver or kidney cancer. Here the chain combines TRBV7-2 and TRBJ2-7, with TRBD2 identical over 8 junction bases. The DNA sequence reads TGTGCCAGCAGCCTTAGCGGGATCTCCTACGAGCAGTACTTC. It is translated as CASSLSGISYEQYF.